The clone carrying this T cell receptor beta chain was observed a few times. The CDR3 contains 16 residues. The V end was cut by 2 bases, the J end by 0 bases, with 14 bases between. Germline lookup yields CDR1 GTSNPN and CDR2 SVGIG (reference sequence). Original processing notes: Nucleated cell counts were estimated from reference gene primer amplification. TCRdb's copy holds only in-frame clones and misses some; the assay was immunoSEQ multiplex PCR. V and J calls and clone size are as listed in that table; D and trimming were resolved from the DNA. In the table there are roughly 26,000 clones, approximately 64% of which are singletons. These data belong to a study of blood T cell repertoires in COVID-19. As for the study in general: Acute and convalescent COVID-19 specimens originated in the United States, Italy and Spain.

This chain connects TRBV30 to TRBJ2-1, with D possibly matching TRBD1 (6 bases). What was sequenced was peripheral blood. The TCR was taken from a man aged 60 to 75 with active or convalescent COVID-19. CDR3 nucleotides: TGTGCCTGGAGTCTCCGGGACATTAGCTCCTACAATGAGCAGTTCTTC. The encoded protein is CAWSLRDISSYNEQFF.